A selection of T cell receptor beta chains follows, all from one sample in a study of identical twins. TCRdb reprocessed the 5' RACE reads with MiXCR, giving one entry per CDR3 protein. The data show about 100,000 distinct CDR3 sequences, with about 6% seen just once and less than 15% held by the top ten. The specimen was memory T cells sorted from blood. The source of these receptors is a woman aged 45 to 65 in good health. The CDR3 runs from the conserved cysteine through the conserved F or W. Fields, in order: clone size, CDR3 length, J gene, D gene, V gene, CDR3 protein, CDR3 DNA. A D gene is named only where the DNA matches it firmly. Clone size is given for some rows only: seen once, a few or many times, or a class if the clone is expanded.

clone size: few; CDR3 length: 14; J gene: TRBJ2-1; D gene: -; V gene: TRBV4-2; CDR3 protein: CASSQGLPRGEQFF; CDR3 DNA: TGTGCCAGCAGCCAAGGACTACCCCGGGGCGAGCAGTTCTTC
clone size: -; CDR3 length: 12; J gene: TRBJ2-7; D gene: -; V gene: TRBV2; CDR3 protein: CASSEGYYEQYF; CDR3 DNA: TGTGCCAGCAGTGAAGGTTACTACGAGCAGTACTTC
clone size: many; CDR3 length: 16; J gene: TRBJ2-1; D gene: TRBD2; V gene: TRBV7-2; CDR3 protein: CASSLVSGVSYNEQFF; CDR3 DNA: TGTGCCAGCAGCTTAGTTAGCGGGGTATCCTACAATGAGCAGTTCTTC
clone size: many; CDR3 length: 12; J gene: TRBJ2-3; D gene: TRBD2; V gene: TRBV29-1; CDR3 protein: CSVGEVAGAQYF; CDR3 DNA: TGCAGCGTTGGAGAGGTGGCGGGAGCGCAGTATTTT
clone size: many; CDR3 length: 15; J gene: TRBJ1-1; D gene: TRBD1; V gene: TRBV20-1; CDR3 protein: CSARPNRGMNTEAFF; CDR3 DNA: TGCAGTGCTAGACCGAACAGGGGGATGAACACTGAAGCTTTCTTT
clone size: many; CDR3 length: 17; J gene: TRBJ2-5; D gene: TRBD2; V gene: TRBV20-1; CDR3 protein: CSAVTQFGTTLQETQYF; CDR3 DNA: TGCAGTGCCGTGACCCAATTTGGGACTACCCTACAAGAGACCCAGTACTTC
clone size: -; CDR3 length: 13; J gene: TRBJ1-1; D gene: TRBD1; V gene: TRBV29-1; CDR3 protein: CSVEDGGQLEAFF; CDR3 DNA: TGCAGCGTTGAAGATGGGGGACAGCTCGAAGCTTTCTTT
clone size: -; CDR3 length: 11; J gene: TRBJ2-1; D gene: -; V gene: TRBV12-2; CDR3 protein: CASLSPEGQFF; CDR3 DNA: TGTGCAAGTCTCAGTCCTGAGGGGCAGTTCTTC
clone size: few; CDR3 length: 13; J gene: TRBJ1-1; D gene: -; V gene: TRBV29-1; CDR3 protein: CSARLREGTEDFF; CDR3 DNA: TGCAGCGCCAGACTCAGGGAGGGCACTGAAGATTTCTTT
clone size: many; CDR3 length: 13; J gene: TRBJ1-1; D gene: -; V gene: TRBV12-5; CDR3 protein: CASGPPVHTEAFF; CDR3 DNA: TGTGCTAGTGGCCCCCCGGTTCACACTGAAGCTTTCTTT
clone size: -; CDR3 length: 17; J gene: TRBJ2-7; D gene: -; V gene: TRBV7-8; CDR3 protein: CASSPPRRASPYYEQYF; CDR3 DNA: TGTGCCAGCAGCCCGCCCCGACGGGCCTCCCCGTACTACGAGCAGTACTTC
clone size: many; CDR3 length: 16; J gene: TRBJ2-5; D gene: TRBD2; V gene: TRBV20-1; CDR3 protein: CSARDHREGRLETQYF; CDR3 DNA: TGCAGTGCTAGAGATCACCGGGAGGGCCGTTTAGAGACCCAGTACTTC
clone size: -; CDR3 length: 14; J gene: TRBJ2-4; D gene: -; V gene: TRBV11-2; CDR3 protein: CASSPAIAKNIQYF; CDR3 DNA: TGTGCCAGCAGCCCTGCGATAGCCAAAAACATTCAGTACTTC
clone size: few; CDR3 length: 14; J gene: TRBJ1-1; D gene: -; V gene: TRBV12-3/TRBV12-4; CDR3 protein: CASRFGRLNTEAFF; CDR3 DNA: TGTGCCAGCAGATTTGGACGGTTGAACACTGAAGCTTTCTTT
clone size: many; CDR3 length: 14; J gene: TRBJ2-7; D gene: TRBD1; V gene: TRBV27; CDR3 protein: CASSYRGLLNEQYF; CDR3 DNA: TGTGCCAGCAGTTACAGGGGGTTACTCAACGAGCAGTACTTC
clone size: many; CDR3 length: 13; J gene: TRBJ2-3; D gene: -; V gene: TRBV30; CDR3 protein: CAWRNGRRDTQYF; CDR3 DNA: TGTGCCTGGAGGAACGGGAGACGAGATACGCAGTATTTT
clone size: -; CDR3 length: 14; J gene: TRBJ2-1; D gene: -; V gene: TRBV9; CDR3 protein: CASSVAGRYNEQFF; CDR3 DNA: TGTGCCAGCAGCGTAGCGGGCCGTTACAATGAGCAGTTCTTC
clone size: -; CDR3 length: 16; J gene: TRBJ2-2; D gene: TRBD1; V gene: TRBV15; CDR3 protein: CATSRGQGAQTGELFF; CDR3 DNA: TGTGCCACCAGCAGAGGACAGGGGGCGCAGACCGGGGAGCTGTTTTTT
clone size: few; CDR3 length: 19; J gene: TRBJ2-3; D gene: TRBD2; V gene: TRBV13; CDR3 protein: CASSLVTPLAGGITDTQYF; CDR3 DNA: TGTGCCAGCAGCTTAGTCACCCCACTAGCGGGAGGGATCACAGATACGCAGTATTTT
clone size: many; CDR3 length: 16; J gene: TRBJ2-5; D gene: -; V gene: TRBV20-1; CDR3 protein: CSVPPTISGEGETQYF; CDR3 DNA: TGCAGTGTTCCACCGACGATTAGCGGAGAGGGAGAGACCCAGTACTTC
clone size: many; CDR3 length: 17; J gene: TRBJ2-1; D gene: TRBD2; V gene: TRBV19; CDR3 protein: CASSIGLLSGRNNEQFF; CDR3 DNA: TGTGCCAGTAGTATTGGGCTCCTAAGCGGGAGGAACAATGAGCAGTTCTTC
clone size: many; CDR3 length: 15; J gene: TRBJ2-7; D gene: TRBD2; V gene: TRBV5-1; CDR3 protein: CASSLTSGLTYEQYF; CDR3 DNA: TGCGCCAGCAGCTTGACTAGCGGGCTTACCTACGAGCAGTACTTC
clone size: -; CDR3 length: 14; J gene: TRBJ2-5; D gene: -; V gene: TRBV29-1; CDR3 protein: CSVDGIGHQETQYF; CDR3 DNA: TGCAGCGTTGACGGAATTGGACACCAAGAGACCCAGTACTTC
clone size: many; CDR3 length: 15; J gene: TRBJ2-2; D gene: -; V gene: TRBV11-2; CDR3 protein: CASSSGVLVTGELFF; CDR3 DNA: TGTGCCAGCAGCTCCGGAGTGTTGGTCACCGGGGAGCTGTTTTTT
clone size: many; CDR3 length: 16; J gene: TRBJ1-3; D gene: TRBD1; V gene: TRBV2; CDR3 protein: CASSYSRTGSGNTIYF; CDR3 DNA: TGTGCCAGCAGTTACTCCAGGACAGGCTCTGGAAACACCATATATTTT
clone size: -; CDR3 length: 14; J gene: TRBJ1-1; D gene: -; V gene: TRBV5-4; CDR3 protein: CASSTGLPGTEAFF; CDR3 DNA: TGTGCCAGCAGCACAGGCTTACCGGGCACTGAAGCTTTCTTT
clone size: -; CDR3 length: 16; J gene: TRBJ2-6; D gene: -; V gene: TRBV5-1; CDR3 protein: CASSFGGLPGANVLTF; CDR3 DNA: TGCGCCAGCAGCTTTGGAGGGCTGCCTGGGGCCAACGTCCTGACTTTC
clone size: many; CDR3 length: 13; J gene: TRBJ2-1; D gene: -; V gene: TRBV11-3; CDR3 protein: CATRDSIHNEQFF; CDR3 DNA: TGTGCCACCCGAGACAGCATCCACAATGAGCAGTTCTTC
clone size: many; CDR3 length: 14; J gene: TRBJ2-1; D gene: TRBD2; V gene: TRBV20-1; CDR3 protein: CSARDPREGNEQFF; CDR3 DNA: TGCAGTGCTAGAGATCCCAGGGAGGGCAATGAGCAGTTCTTC